Listed here are 15 T cell receptor beta chains from one sample, sequenced in a study of OX40 agonist ivuxolimab in advanced cancers. Only in-frame clones appear in the TCRdb table, and some are missing; sequencing was by immunoSEQ multiplex PCR. The repertoire consists of around 70,000 clones, with nearly 90% occurring once and the leading ten covering about an eighth. The sample consisted of CD4+ or CD8+ T cells sorted from blood, taken in a trial of the OX40 agonist ivuxolimab. The receptors originated from an adult with an advanced solid tumor such as melanoma, head and neck, liver or kidney cancer.

V and J are TRBV10-3 and TRBJ1-1; D unresolved. The ends were cut back, 6 bases at V and 0 bases at J, with 5 bases in the middle. The CDR3 runs to 12 residues. From germline, CDR1 is ENHRY and CDR2 SYGVKD. The CDR3 sequence: CAISTLNTEAFF. CDR3 in DNA: TGTGCCATCAGCACCTTGAACACTGAAGCTTTCTTT.

The gene calls are TRBV5-6 and TRBJ1-1; weak D call: TRBD1 (5 bases). From germline, CDR1 is SGHDT and CDR2 YYEEEE. The ends were cut back, 0 bases at V and 1 base at J, with 10 bases in the middle. CDR3 size: 15 residues. Here the CDR3 DNA reads TGTGCCAGCAGCTTGGCTGCCCAGGGGAACACTGAAGCTTTCTTT. It yields the protein CASSLAAQGNTEAFF.

The chain carries TRBV5-1 and TRBJ2-2, with 9 bases that match TRBD1. Trimming took 4 bases from V and 7 from J; bases not matched to a gene: 11. Germline CDR1 is SGHRS and CDR2 is YFSETQ. This CDR3 contains 16 residues. Written as DNA, the CDR3 is TGCGCCAGCAGCGCACTATGGACAGGGGACAACGGGGAGCTGTTTTTT. Its protein product is CASSALWTGDNGELFF.

The chain recombines TRBV9 with TRBJ1-2; D not resolved. Trimming removed 7 bases from V and 5 bases from J, with 15 bases in between. This CDR3 is built from 13 residues. The germline V gene has CDR1 SGDLS and CDR2 YYNGEE. The CDR3 spells CASGEEAGYGYTF. The CDR3 DNA reads as TGTGCCAGCGGGGAAGAGGCAGGTTATGGCTACACCTTC.

The V gene is TRBV19, the J gene TRBJ2-4, with D tentatively TRBD2 (5 bases). The germline V gene has CDR1 LNHDA and CDR2 SQIVND (reference sequence). Trimming shortened V by 6 bases and J by 0 bases, and 9 bases separated the two germline ends. The CDR3 has 14 amino acids. The CDR3 sequence: CASREGLAKNIQYF. CDR3 nucleotides: TGTGCCAGTAGAGAGGGCTTAGCCAAAAACATTCAGTACTTC. Together with reference TRBV19 and TRBJ2-4, the CDR3 gives the full variable domain: DGGITQSPKYLFRKEGQNVTLSCEQNLNHDAMYWYRQDPGQGLRLIYYSQIVNDFQKGDIAEGYSVSREKKESFPLTVTSAQKNPTAFYLCASREGLAKNIQYFGAGTRLSVL.

The chain joins TRBV5-5 to TRBJ1-2; TRBD1 might be the D (6 bases). CDR1 is SGHKS and CDR2 is YYEKEE in the germline V gene (reference sequence). V lost 4 bases and J 0 bases, leaving 19 bases between the germline ends. CDR3 size: 17 residues. CDR3 sequence: CASSPIPTGAANYGYTF. The CDR3 DNA is TGTGCCAGCAGCCCTATACCGACAGGAGCAGCTAACTATGGCTACACCTTC.

This clone was found a few times. This chain joins TRBV18 and TRBJ1-2, with TRBD1 as a possible D gene (5 bases). The germline gives CDR1 KGHSH, CDR2 LQKENI. The CDR3 runs to 15 residues. Deletions cut 2 bases from V and 3 bases from J, with 13 bases between. CDR3 DNA: TGTGCCAGCTCACCAGTTCAGGGACGTGACTATGGCTACACCTTC. It encodes CASSPVQGRDYGYTF.

This clone was detected once. The CDR3 bases are TGTGCCAGCACCCAATCAGGGATGGGGGGCACCAATGAAAAACTGTTTTTT. Translated, it gives CASTQSGMGGTNEKLFF. The chain recombines TRBV28 with TRBJ1-4, with D possibly matching TRBD1 (6 bases). Germline values: CDR1 MDHEN, CDR2 SYDVKM. V lost 7 bases, J lost 5 bases, and 23 bases lay in between. This CDR3 is built from 17 residues.

This chain connects TRBV15 to TRBJ2-1; no reliable D call. CDR3 length: 14 amino acids. CDR1 is LNHNV, CDR2 YYDKDF, per germline (reference sequence). Trimming pared 0 bases from V and 4 bases from J, leaving 7 bases between. The CDR3 region is CATSRDSEYNEQFF. CDR3 nucleotide sequence: TGTGCCACCAGCAGAGATTCTGAGTACAATGAGCAGTTCTTC.

The table lists this clone with a few counts. The gene calls are TRBV5-1 and TRBJ2-7, with 9 positions matching TRBD1. V was clipped by 0 bases and J by 3 bases; unmatched bases: 1. The CDR3 is 14 residues long. Germline V gives CDR1 SGHRS, CDR2 YFSETQ. The CDR3 spells CASSLEGQGYEQYF. CDR3 nucleotide sequence: TGCGCCAGCAGCTTGGAGGGACAGGGCTACGAGCAGTACTTC.

The V call is TRBV15, the J call TRBJ2-1; D may be TRBD2 (6 bases). This CDR3 region has 16 residues. Trimming pared 0 bases from V and 1 base from J, leaving 10 bases between. CDR1 is LNHNV and CDR2 is YYDKDF in the germline V gene (reference sequence). CDR3 DNA sequence: TGTGCCACCAGCAGAGATTTGGAGGGTTCCTACAATGAGCAGTTCTTC. Its translation: CATSRDLEGSYNEQFF.

CDR3 loop: CASGISGKGTGELFF. In DNA form, the CDR3 reads TGCGCCAGCGGAATTAGCGGGAAGGGCACCGGGGAGCTGTTTTTT. This chain connects TRBV4-1 to TRBJ2-2, with 8 bases lining up with TRBD2. CDR1 and CDR2 from the germline V gene are MGHRA and YSYEKL. There are 15 residues in the CDR3. Unmatched junction bases numbered 9, after V lost 8 bases and J lost 4 bases.

The chain employs TRBV10-1 and TRBJ2-5; TRBD1 matches 8 bases. This CDR3 contains 15 residues. V trimming: 4 bases; J trimming: 2 bases; junction bases outside the gene matches: 6. Germline V lookup: CDR1 WNHNN, CDR2 SYGVQD (reference sequence). The CDR3 is CASSGTGTGQETQYF. The CDR3 DNA follows: TGCGCCAGCAGTGGTACCGGGACAGGACAAGAGACCCAGTACTTC.

The V and J genes are TRBV5-1 and TRBJ2-3; 10 nucleotides align to TRBD2. CDR1 and CDR2 (germline): SGHRS, YFSETQ. Trimming removed 2 bases from V and 5 bases from J; junction bases left unmatched: 2. The CDR3 covers 14 residues. The CDR3 DNA reads TGCGCCAGCAGCTTCGGGACTAGCGAAGATACGCAGTATTTT. This codes for CASSFGTSEDTQYF.

The rearrangement joins TRBV15 to TRBJ2-7; 9 bases agree with TRBD1. In germline, CDR1 is LNHNV, CDR2 YYDKDF (reference sequence). The J segment lost 3 bases and the V segment lost 0 bases, leaving 0 bases of the junction unmatched. The CDR3 extends over 14 amino acids. In DNA, the CDR3 is TGTGCCACCAGCAGAGAGACAGGGGGCTACGAGCAGTACTTC. The encoded protein is CATSRETGGYEQYF. The full variable domain, completed using reference TRBV15 and TRBJ2-7, is DAMVIQNPRYQVTQFGKPVTLSCSQTLNHNVMYWYQQKSSQAPKLLFHYYDKDFNNEADTPDNFQSRRPNTSFCFLDIRSPGLGDTAMYLCATSRETGGYEQYFGPGTRLTVT.